The sequence of this TCR beta chain was determined in a study of blood T cells in healthy people across ages. Study-level results: The study could not conclusively compare naive and antigen-experienced cells, given its unsorted PBMCs.

This CDR3 spans 19 amino acids. From germline, CDR1 is PRHDT and CDR2 FYEKMQ (reference sequence). J was trimmed by 3 bases and V by 1 base; bases with no gene match: 8. Remarks on this clonotype: Its antigen is as yet unknown.

Together with a sample-barcoded 5' primer, a J-beta primer mix was included in a second PCR lasting about 7 to 12 cycles. From the 5' RACE reads, TCRdb called clonotypes with MiXCR, one entry per CDR3 protein. This sample has 700,000 to 950,000 distinct CDR3 sequences; roughly 45% occur once, and the top ten carry more than 20%. The chain links TRBV13 to TRBJ2-1; 14 bases match TRBD2. The source material was blood. The sequence derives from a woman aged 55-70 years in good health. CDR3 bases: TGTGCCAGCAGCTTAGTATGGGGGACTAGCGGGGGTCTCTACAATGAGCAGTTCTTC. Protein: CASSLVWGTSGGLYNEQFF.